A selection of T cell receptor beta chains follows, all from one sample in a study of blood T cell repertoires in COVID-19. Sequencing used immunoSEQ multiplex PCR; TCRdb keeps in-frame clones, though not all of them. This table holds about 400,000 clones, 88% found once. The sequencing sample was made of PBMCs or T cells enriched from blood (not recorded which). The receptors were sampled from a woman aged 40-49 years with acute COVID-19. The CDR3 runs from the conserved cysteine through the conserved F or W. A D gene is named only where the DNA matches it firmly. Clone size, where shown, is once, few, many, or a class for clones that have expanded.

v_gene	abundance	d_gene	j_gene	CDR3aa	CDR3nt
TRBV5-1	once	NA	TRBJ2-3	CASRGSTDTQYF	TGCGCCAGTCGGGGTTCGACAGATACGCAGTATTTT
TRBV9	NA	TRBD2	TRBJ2-3	CASGRREGPDTQYF	TGTGCCAGCGGTCGGCGGGAGGGGCCAGATACGCAGTATTTT
TRBV7-8	NA	NA	TRBJ1-2	CASSPQTGTYGYTF	TGTGCCAGCAGCCCGCAAACAGGGACCTATGGCTACACCTTC
TRBV14	NA	TRBD2	TRBJ2-5	CASSQDSGAASAQYF	TGTGCCAGCAGCCAAGATAGCGGGGCGGCTTCGGCCCAGTACTTC
TRBV9	NA	NA	TRBJ1-5	CASSKDGGNQPQHF	TGTGCCAGCAGCAAAGATGGGGGGAATCAGCCCCAGCATTTT
TRBV29-1	NA	NA	TRBJ2-7	CSVVPGTDEQYF	TGCAGCGTTGTTCCGGGGACTGACGAGCAGTACTTC
TRBV5-1	NA	TRBD2	TRBJ2-5	CASSRLPGLAGGPGQETQYF	TGCGCCAGCAGTCGATTACCGGGACTAGCGGGGGGGCCAGGTCAAGAGACCCAGTACTTC
TRBV7-9	NA	NA	TRBJ2-5	CASSPPGTDRRVETQYF	TGTGCCAGCAGCCCCCCCGGGACCGACCGGAGGGTGGAGACCCAGTACTTC
TRBV4-1	NA	NA	TRBJ1-1	CASSHPGGPGEAFF	TGCGCCAGCAGCCACCCGGGGGGCCCGGGTGAAGCTTTCTTT
TRBV5-8	once	NA	TRBJ1-1	CASSFGGMNTEAFF	TGTGCCAGCAGCTTCGGCGGAATGAACACTGAAGCTTTCTTT
TRBV9	NA	NA	TRBJ2-7	CASSSRGRFEQYF	TGTGCCAGCAGCTCCCGTGGGCGTTTCGAGCAGTACTTC
TRBV4-2	few	NA	TRBJ1-3	CASSQDWGGTSGNTIYF	TGTGCCAGCAGCCAGGACTGGGGGGGGACGTCCGGAAACACCATATATTTT
TRBV7-9	NA	NA	TRBJ1-2	CASEAGAENYGYTF	TGTGCCAGCGAGGCGGGGGCGGAAAACTATGGCTACACCTTC
TRBV30	NA	TRBD1	TRBJ1-1	CAWSVQGAWTEAFF	TGTGCCTGGAGTGTACAGGGGGCATGGACTGAAGCTTTCTTT
TRBV7-2	NA	TRBD1	TRBJ1-6	CASTIGGINSPLHF	TGTGCCAGCACCATAGGGGGCATTAATTCACCCCTCCACTTT
TRBV30	NA	NA	TRBJ1-6	CAWIGQSNSPLHF	TGTGCCTGGATTGGACAGAGTAATTCACCCCTCCACTTT
TRBV5-1	NA	NA	TRBJ1-1	CASSLRQMNTEAFF	TGCGCCAGCAGCTTGAGACAGATGAACACTGAAGCTTTCTTT
TRBV7-9	NA	TRBD1	TRBJ1-2	CASSRDRANYGYTF	TGTGCCAGCTCGAGGGACAGGGCTAACTATGGCTACACCTTC
TRBV27	few	TRBD1	TRBJ1-5	CASSINRGGNQPQHF	TGTGCCAGCAGTATCAACAGGGGTGGCAATCAGCCCCAGCATTTT
TRBV3-1/TRBV3-2	NA	NA	TRBJ1-1	CASSQETGKAFF	TGTGCCAGCAGCCAAGAAACAGGGAAAGCTTTCTTT
TRBV5-1	NA	TRBD2	TRBJ2-7	CASSLASLAGGTYEQYF	TGCGCCAGCAGCTTGGCCTCTCTAGCGGGGGGGACCTACGAGCAGTACTTC
TRBV5-4	NA	NA	TRBJ2-3	CASSLPAGTDTQYF	TGTGCCAGCAGCCTACCGGCCGGGACAGATACGCAGTATTTT
TRBV18	NA	TRBD1	TRBJ1-6	CASSPVQGDSPLHF	TGTGCCAGCTCACCGGTACAGGGGGATTCACCCCTCCACTTT
TRBV7-9	NA	NA	TRBJ2-2	CASSSHGLQPTGELFF	TGTGCCAGCAGCTCCCACGGACTACAGCCCACCGGGGAGCTGTTTTTT
TRBV29-1	NA	TRBD1	TRBJ1-1	CSVEHRGQGAFF	TGCAGCGTAGAACACAGGGGGCAGGGAGCTTTCTTT
TRBV29-1	few	TRBD2	TRBJ2-3	CSVGPARGGGADTQYF	TGCAGCGTCGGACCCGCGCGGGGGGGCGGGGCAGATACGCAGTATTTT
TRBV7-7	NA	NA	TRBJ1-2	CASSLSTARGLGYGYTF	TGTGCCAGCAGCTTAAGCACCGCCCGAGGGTTGGGGTATGGCTACACCTTC
TRBV6-5	once	NA	TRBJ1-4	CASSYSMTRVEEKLFF	TGTGCCAGCAGTTACTCGATGACCAGGGTGGAAGAAAAACTGTTTTTT
TRBV5-1	NA	NA	TRBJ1-1	CASSLYWAGMNTEAFF	TGCGCCAGCAGCTTGTATTGGGCCGGTATGAACACTGAAGCTTTCTTT
TRBV10-3	few	TRBD2	TRBJ2-3	CAIRRLAGDTDTQYF	TGTGCCATCAGACGACTAGCGGGAGACACAGATACGCAGTATTTT
TRBV6-4	NA	NA	TRBJ1-2	CASLRKGQGYTF	TGTGCCAGCCTCCGGAAGGGGCAAGGCTACACCTTC
TRBV9	NA	TRBD1	TRBJ2-1	CASSSGTGNEQFF	TGTGCCAGCAGCTCCGGGACAGGCAATGAGCAGTTCTTC
TRBV7-9	NA	NA	TRBJ2-3	CASSLLAAYSTDTQYF	TGTGCCAGCAGCTTGTTGGCGGCTTATAGCACAGATACGCAGTATTTT
TRBV2	NA	NA	TRBJ1-5	CASSEGRGPNQPQHF	TGTGCCAGCAGTGAAGGGAGGGGACCCAATCAGCCCCAGCATTTT
TRBV18	NA	NA	TRBJ2-2	CASSLRGSNTGELFF	TGTGCCAGCTCACTACGGGGGTCGAACACCGGGGAGCTGTTTTTT
TRBV9	few	NA	TRBJ1-4	CASSVDGVNEKLFF	TGTGCCAGCAGCGTAGATGGAGTTAATGAAAAACTGTTTTTT
TRBV7-6	NA	TRBD1	TRBJ2-5	CASSLLGGHQETQYF	TGTGCCAGCAGCTTATTAGGGGGCCACCAAGAGACCCAGTACTTC
TRBV11-3	NA	TRBD1	TRBJ2-7	CASSLDGQGSYEQYF	TGTGCCAGCAGCTTAGATGGACAGGGGTCTTACGAGCAGTACTTC
TRBV5-1	NA	NA	TRBJ1-5	CASSPGTESHQPQHF	TGCGCCAGCAGCCCCGGGACTGAGTCCCACCAGCCCCAGCATTTT
TRBV4-1	NA	NA	TRBJ1-2	CASSQEGRWKSGYTF	TGCGCCAGCAGCCAAGAGGGCAGGTGGAAGTCGGGCTACACCTTC
TRBV7-9	NA	NA	TRBJ1-2	CASSGHNYGYTF	TGTGCCAGCAGCGGGCACAACTATGGCTACACCTTC
TRBV2	NA	NA	TRBJ2-2	CASSQGFTGELFF	TGTGCCAGCAGCCAGGGATTCACCGGGGAGCTGTTTTTT
TRBV19	NA	NA	TRBJ1-4	CASTPSGYSGGDEKLFF	TGTGCCAGTACCCCATCTGGGTATTCGGGGGGCGATGAAAAACTGTTTTTT
TRBV30	NA	NA	TRBJ2-7	CAWRGQRSSYEQYF	TGTGCCTGGAGAGGACAGCGGAGCTCCTACGAGCAGTACTTC
TRBV7-2	NA	TRBD1	TRBJ2-3	CASSLVTGGGGKSDTQYF	TGTGCCAGCAGCTTAGTTACAGGGGGCGGCGGAAAGTCAGATACGCAGTATTTT
TRBV29-1	NA	TRBD1	TRBJ2-7	CSVAAGGEQYF	TGCAGCGTTGCGGCAGGGGGCGAGCAGTACTTC
TRBV5-6	NA	NA	TRBJ1-1	CASSLAGALLDSGAFF	TGTGCCAGCAGCTTGGCAGGGGCCCTGCTGGATTCAGGAGCTTTCTTT
TRBV7-9	NA	NA	TRBJ2-6	CATLTEGVLVSGANVLTF	TGTGCCACTTTAACTGAAGGGGTTTTGGTTTCTGGGGCCAACGTCCTGACTTTC
TRBV6-7	NA	NA	TRBJ1-2	CASSYSTCTGHYGYTF	TGTGCCAGCAGTTACTCGACGTGCACAGGTCACTATGGCTACACCTTC
TRBV2	NA	NA	TRBJ2-2	CASSGSGKTGELFF	TGTGCCAGCAGTGGATCAGGGAAAACCGGGGAGCTGTTTTTT
TRBV6-1	NA	TRBD1	TRBJ1-3	CASSAEVQDRAGNTIYF	TGTGCCAGCAGTGCAGAAGTACAGGACAGGGCTGGAAACACCATATATTTT
TRBV2	NA	TRBD1	TRBJ2-1	CASQDRALYNEQFF	TGTGCCAGCCAAGACAGGGCCCTTTACAATGAGCAGTTCTTC
TRBV5-6	NA	TRBD1	TRBJ2-7	CASSPTGGPGEQYF	TGTGCCAGCAGCCCGACAGGGGGTCCGGGCGAGCAGTACTTC
TRBV5-1	NA	NA	TRBJ2-7	CASSLGQSYEQYF	TGCGCCAGCAGCTTGGGACAGTCCTACGAGCAGTACTTC
TRBV7-9	NA	NA	TRBJ2-3	CASSPSGGADTQYF	TGTGCCTCCTCCCCTTCCGGGGGTGCAGATACGCAGTATTTT
TRBV15	NA	TRBD1	TRBJ1-3	CATSIEPGQGGNTIYF	TGTGCCACCTCGATTGAACCGGGACAGGGCGGCAACACCATATATTTT
TRBV6-5	NA	NA	TRBJ1-1	CASRTQEMNTEAFF	TGTGCCAGCAGAACACAGGAGATGAACACTGAAGCTTTCTTT
TRBV4-1	NA	NA	TRBJ2-5	CASSRGPGETQYF	TGCGCCAGCAGCCGGGGGCCGGGGGAGACCCAGTACTTC
TRBV5-1	NA	TRBD1	TRBJ1-2	CATQPGGQGGNYGYTF	TGCGCCACCCAGCCCGGGGGACAGGGTGGTAACTATGGCTACACCTTC
TRBV6-5	once	TRBD2	TRBJ2-5	CASSYSTTGGLETQYF	TGTGCCAGCAGTTACTCGACCACGGGGGGGCTGGAGACCCAGTACTTC